Presented here are 18 T cell receptor beta chains from one specimen sequenced in a study of blood T cell repertoires in COVID-19. Sequencing was performed with immunoSEQ multiplex PCR; in TCRdb, only in-frame clones are kept and a portion is missing. The sample records under 60,000 clones, about four fifths being singletons. The sequenced material came from peripheral blood. The receptors shown here come from a human donor in a cohort sampled during active COVID-19.

The chain joins TRBV30 to TRBJ1-2; 8 bases align to TRBD1. The trim removed 2 bases at V and 8 bases at J, leaving 19 bases unmatched. The germline V gene encodes CDR1 GTSNPN and CDR2 SVGIG (reference sequence). This CDR3 is 17 amino acids long. CDR3 DNA: TGTGCCTGGAGTCCTTTGGACAGGGAGTCCACCTTCTTGGGCTACACCTTC. Translating gives CAWSPLDRESTFLGYTF.

Ten or more counts support this clone. This rearrangement joins TRBV2 to TRBJ1-1; possible D gene TRBD1, 6 bases. V lost 4 bases, J lost 4 bases, and 13 bases lay in between. This CDR3 is 14 amino acids long. Germline loops: CDR1 SNHLY, CDR2 FYNNEI. CDR3 sequence reads: CASSAGGLGTEAFF. CDR3 DNA: TGTGCCAGCAGTGCCGGGGGGCTGGGCACTGAAGCTTTCTTT.

The V gene is TRBV27, the J gene TRBJ2-5; D uncertain. The V end was cut by 5 bases, the J end by 4 bases, with 11 bases between. This CDR3 is 13 amino acids long. Germline CDR1 and CDR2: MNHEY and SMNVEV (reference sequence). The CDR3 here is CASSRYLGETQYF. CDR3 nucleotides: TGTGCCAGCAGTCGATACCTCGGAGAGACCCAGTACTTC.

This clone was seen a single time. The chain combines TRBV11-2 with TRBJ2-7; 9 nucleotides align to TRBD1. Trimming at V came to 5 bases and at J to 2 bases, leaving 7 bases not matched to a gene. Germline V gene sequence: CDR1 SGHAT, CDR2 FQNNGV. The CDR3 covers 15 residues. The CDR3 here is CASSPRTGETYEQYF. The CDR3 nucleotides read TGTGCCAGCAGCCCTCGGACAGGGGAGACCTACGAGCAGTACTTC.

V and J are TRBV28 and TRBJ2-7, with 8 bases that match TRBD1. J was trimmed by 3 bases and V by 11 bases; bases with no gene match: 6. The germline gives CDR1 MDHEN, CDR2 SYDVKM. The CDR3 is 12 amino acids. The CDR3 region is CAARDRIYEQYF. The CDR3 DNA reads TGTGCCGCCCGGGACAGGATCTACGAGCAGTACTTC.

This clone was detected a few times. This sequence joins TRBV7-9 and TRBJ2-2, with D perhaps matching TRBD1 (5 bases). Per the germline V gene, CDR1 is SEHNR and CDR2 is FQNEAQ (reference sequence). The CDR3 sequence is 14 residues long. Trimming cost V 1 base and J 5 bases, with 8 bases left between them. The CDR3 nucleotides read TGTGCCAGCAGCTTAGAGGCAGGGACCGGGGAGCTGTTTTTT. This gives the protein CASSLEAGTGELFF.

This clone was observed a few times. The chain uses TRBV2 and TRBJ2-7, with D possibly being TRBD1 (6 bases). V lost 7 bases and J 2 bases, leaving 15 bases between the germline ends. The CDR3 has 14 amino acids. The germline V gene encodes CDR1 SNHLY and CDR2 FYNNEI. The CDR3 region is CASNRVQGTYEQYF. The CDR3 nucleotides are TGTGCCAGCAATCGTGTACAGGGAACCTACGAGCAGTACTTC.

The rearrangement uses TRBV6-5 and TRBJ1-2, with D unresolved. Trimming stripped 0 bases from V and 7 bases from J, with 12 bases between. CDR1 is MNHEY, CDR2 SVGAGI, per germline. CDR3 size: 14 residues. In DNA form, the CDR3 reads TGTGCCAGCAGTTACTCGAACGGAGGTGGTGGCTACACCTTC. Encoded protein: CASSYSNGGGGYTF.

J is TRBJ1-2 and V is TRBV5-1; no clear D gene. V lost 4 bases and J 3 bases, leaving 13 bases between the germline ends. This CDR3 comprises 14 residues. Germline lookup yields CDR1 SGHRS and CDR2 YFSETQ. CDR3 DNA sequence: TGCGCCAGCAGCCCTGGGCCGGTGGACTATGGCTACACCTTC. This codes for CASSPGPVDYGYTF.

The chain joins TRBV2 to TRBJ2-5; D possibly corresponds to TRBD1 (5 bases). V lost 1 base to trimming and J lost 6 bases, with 6 bases between them. The CDR3 runs to 12 residues. Germline CDR1 and CDR2: SNHLY and FYNNEI. CDR3 DNA sequence: TGTGCCAGCAGTGAAGGGGGCAAGACCCAGTACTTC. Its translation is CASSEGGKTQYF.

V usage is TRBV28 and J usage is TRBJ2-7; D is possibly TRBD1 (5 bases). Germline CDR1 is MDHEN and CDR2 is SYDVKM. The CDR3 covers 14 residues. V was pared by 6 bases and J by 2 bases, with 14 bases between. The CDR3 DNA reads as TGTGCCAGCAGCGACAGCGCAACAACCTACGAGCAGTACTTC. It codes for CASSDSATTYEQYF.

The rearrangement links TRBV5-4 to TRBJ2-5, with TRBD2 identical over 9 bases. The germline CDR1 and CDR2 sequences are SGHNT and YYREEE (reference sequence). J gave up 5 bases and V 4 bases, and 15 bases lay outside the gene matches. This CDR3 spans 17 amino acids. In DNA form, the CDR3 reads TGTGCCAGCAGCCCGAGGGGTGCGGGGGGGCTGCGGGAGACCCAGTACTTC. This gives the protein CASSPRGAGGLRETQYF.

This clone was seen only a few times. The V gene is TRBV18, the J gene TRBJ2-7; perhaps TRBD2 as D (6 bases). This CDR3 region has 15 residues. V lost 3 bases, J lost 7 bases, and 19 bases lay in between. CDR1 is KGHSH, CDR2 LQKENI, per germline. CDR3 sequence reads: CASSPRTGAGQEQYF. CDR3 DNA sequence: TGTGCCAGCTCACCTAGGACGGGAGCTGGGCAGGAGCAGTACTTC. Filled out from reference TRBV18 and TRBJ2-7, the complete variable domain reads NAGVMQNPRHLVRRRGQEARLRCSPMKGHSHVYWYRQLPEEGLKFMVYLQKENIIDESGMPKERFSAEFPKEGPSILRIQQVVRGDSAAYFCASSPRTGAGQEQYFGPGTRLTVT.

The chain employs TRBV13 and TRBJ2-5; 11 nucleotides line up with TRBD1. Germline CDR1 and CDR2: PRHDT and FYEKMQ (reference sequence). This CDR3 contains 15 residues. Trimming took 5 bases from V and 7 from J; bases not matched to a gene: 9. The DNA for the CDR3 is TGTGCCAGCAGCCCTGGACAGGGGGCTACTGTGACCCAGTACTTC. Translation gives CASSPGQGATVTQYF.

V and J are TRBV5-6 and TRBJ1-1; 7 bases line up with TRBD1. The V gene end was trimmed by 4 bases and the J gene end by 0 bases; junction bases not matched to a gene: 3. Germline lookup yields CDR1 SGHDT and CDR2 YYEEEE. CDR3 length equals 14 residues. Written as DNA, the CDR3 is TGTGCCAGCAGCATAGGACAGGTGAACACTGAAGCTTTCTTT. Amino acid sequence: CASSIGQVNTEAFF.

J is TRBJ2-7 and V is TRBV27, with 11 bases matching TRBD1. The germline V gene has CDR1 MNHEY and CDR2 SMNVEV (reference sequence). There are 14 residues in the CDR3. The V gene end was trimmed by 4 bases and the J gene end by 6 bases; junction bases not matched to a gene: 5. The CDR3 sequence: CASSWRTGGSEQYF. In DNA form, the CDR3 reads TGTGCCAGCAGTTGGCGGACAGGGGGCAGCGAGCAGTACTTC.

The CDR3 DNA reads as TGTGCCAGCAGCTTAGGGGAGTGGGAGACCCAGTACTTC. Encoded protein: CASSLGEWETQYF. The chain employs TRBV7-2 and TRBJ2-5; D possibly corresponds to TRBD2 (5 bases). Per germline, CDR1 SGHTA and CDR2 FQGNSA. The CDR3 is 13 residues long. V lost 1 base and J 5 bases, leaving 8 bases between the germline ends.

The CDR3 here is CASAASGIYEQYF. As DNA, the CDR3 is TGCGCCAGCGCGGCTAGCGGGATCTACGAGCAGTACTTC. The chain links TRBV5-1 to TRBJ2-7; TRBD2 matches at 9 bases. Germline-derived CDR1 and CDR2 are SGHRS and YFSETQ. This CDR3 region has 13 residues. Trimming took 7 bases from V and 3 from J; bases not matched to a gene: 5.